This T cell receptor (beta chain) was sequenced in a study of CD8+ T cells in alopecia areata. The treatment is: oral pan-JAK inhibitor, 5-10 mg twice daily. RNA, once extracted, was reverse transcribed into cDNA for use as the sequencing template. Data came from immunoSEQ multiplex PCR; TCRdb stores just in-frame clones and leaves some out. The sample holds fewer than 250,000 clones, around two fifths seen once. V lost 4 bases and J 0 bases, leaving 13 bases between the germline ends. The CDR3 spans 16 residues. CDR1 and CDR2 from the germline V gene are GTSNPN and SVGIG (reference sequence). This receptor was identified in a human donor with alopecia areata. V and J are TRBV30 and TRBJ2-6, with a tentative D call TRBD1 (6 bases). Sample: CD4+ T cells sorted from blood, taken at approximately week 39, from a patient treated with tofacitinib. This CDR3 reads CAWTPKDSSGANVLTF. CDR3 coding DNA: TGTGCCTGGACACCCAAGGACAGCTCTGGGGCCAACGTCCTGACTTTC.